These T cell receptor beta chains were read from a single sample in a study of blood T cells in healthy people across ages. TCRdb reprocessed the 5' RACE reads via MiXCR and lists one record per CDR3 protein. The data contain fewer than 2,000,000 distinct CDR3 sequences, around 40% of them singletons. Sequences were obtained from blood. Receptors originate from a human donor in good health. CDR3s include the opening cysteine and the closing phenylalanine or tryptophan. The D gene is left open where the match is weak. For some rows the clone size is stated as once, few or many, or as a class when expanded; others skip it.

d_call j_call v_call clone_size cdr3_aa cdr3_nt
- TRBJ1-1 TRBV20-1 - CSAKTTGNTEAFF TGCAGTGCCAAAACTACCGGGAACACTGAAGCTTTCTTT
- TRBJ2-5 TRBV7-9 - CASSLKKETQYF TGTGCCAGCAGCTTGAAGAAAGAGACCCAGTACTTC
TRBD1 TRBJ1-2 TRBV7-8 few CASSVDRGPTSYGYTF TGTGCCAGCAGCGTTGACAGGGGGCCGACCTCTTATGGCTACACCTTC
TRBD2 TRBJ2-3 TRBV20-1 - CSARLAGADTQYF TGCAGTGCTAGACTAGCGGGGGCAGATACGCAGTATTTT
TRBD1 TRBJ2-2 TRBV15 many CATRVGQGDAGELFF TGTGCCACCAGGGTTGGACAGGGGGATGCCGGGGAGCTGTTTTTT
TRBD1 TRBJ2-1 TRBV11-2 once CASSFTGVTEQFF TGTGCCAGCAGCTTCACAGGGGTCACTGAGCAGTTCTTC
- TRBJ2-5 TRBV7-9 once CASSLGGTYSGTQYF TGTGCCAGCAGCTTAGGAGGGACGTATTCGGGGACCCAGTACTTC
- TRBJ1-5 TRBV7-2 few CASSPLAGQPQHF TGTGCCAGCAGCCCCCTGGCGGGTCAGCCCCAGCATTTT
- TRBJ2-5 TRBV24-1 few CATSTGALETQYF TGTGCCACCAGTACCGGGGCCCTGGAGACCCAGTACTTC
TRBD1 TRBJ1-1 TRBV7-2 - CASSPYLTGGAFF TGTGCCAGCAGCCCTTACTTAACAGGGGGAGCTTTCTTT
- TRBJ1-2 TRBV5-5 - CASSLRRAYGYTF TGTGCCAGCAGCTTGAGGCGTGCATATGGCTACACCTTC
- TRBJ2-4 TRBV9 few CASSADWGNIQYF TGTGCCAGCAGCGCGGATTGGGGAAACATTCAGTACTTC
- TRBJ2-5 TRBV11-1 - CASTPGAYQETQYF TGTGCCAGCACCCCAGGGGCCTACCAAGAGACCCAGTACTTC
TRBD1 TRBJ2-5 TRBV6-2/TRBV6-3 few CASRKIPQGVMETQYF TGTGCCAGCCGAAAAATTCCACAGGGGGTTATGGAGACCCAGTACTTC
TRBD1 TRBJ2-7 TRBV7-6 few CASSIQGAYYEQYF TGTGCCAGCAGCATACAGGGGGCTTACTACGAGCAGTACTTC
- TRBJ2-1 TRBV4-2 few CASSQDAVPKPYNEQFF TGTGCCAGCAGCCAAGATGCCGTCCCGAAGCCCTACAATGAGCAGTTCTTC
- TRBJ2-3 TRBV5-1 - CASSPEGSGGTDTQYF TGCGCCAGCAGCCCGGAGGGGAGTGGGGGCACAGATACGCAGTATTTT
- TRBJ2-5 TRBV6-2/TRBV6-3 - CASTFSGTQETQYF TGTGCCAGCACCTTCAGTGGGACTCAAGAGACCCAGTACTTC
- TRBJ2-7 TRBV28 many CASSSGAPYEQYF TGTGCCAGCAGTTCAGGGGCACCCTACGAGCAGTACTTC
- TRBJ1-5 TRBV20-1 - CSARGTGTLHQPQHF TGCAGTGCTAGGGGTACTGGGACCCTCCATCAGCCCCAGCATTTT
- TRBJ1-2 TRBV3-1 - CASSQDGGPGANYGYTF TGTGCCAGCAGCCAAGATGGGGGCCCAGGGGCTAACTATGGCTACACCTTC
- TRBJ1-1 TRBV15 - CATNAAEIMNTEAFF TGTGCCACCAACGCGGCCGAGATAATGAACACTGAAGCTTTCTTT
- TRBJ2-1 TRBV27 - CASSPRLVGDNEQFF TGTGCCAGCAGTCCCCGACTAGTGGGCGACAATGAGCAGTTCTTC